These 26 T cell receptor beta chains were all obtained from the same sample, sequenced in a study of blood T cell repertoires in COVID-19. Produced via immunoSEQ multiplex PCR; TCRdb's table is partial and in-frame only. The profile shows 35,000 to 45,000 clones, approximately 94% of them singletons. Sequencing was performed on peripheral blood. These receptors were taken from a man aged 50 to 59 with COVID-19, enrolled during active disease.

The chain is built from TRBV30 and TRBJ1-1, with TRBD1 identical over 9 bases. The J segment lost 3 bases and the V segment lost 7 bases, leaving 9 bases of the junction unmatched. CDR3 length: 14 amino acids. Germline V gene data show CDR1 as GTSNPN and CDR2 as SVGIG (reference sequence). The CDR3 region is CAYSGTGLYTEAFF. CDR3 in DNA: TGTGCCTATTCCGGGACAGGGTTGTACACTGAAGCTTTCTTT.

CDR3 loop: CASRTTGPGELFF. Here the CDR3 DNA reads TGTGCCAGCAGAACGACAGGGCCCGGGGAGCTGTTTTTT. The J gene is TRBJ2-2, the V gene TRBV6-6; 7 bases fit TRBD1. The CDR3 loop spans 13 amino acids. The V and J ends lost 6 bases and 6 bases, in that order; junction bases with no gene match: 4. Germline CDR1 reads MNHNY; CDR2 reads SVGAGI (reference sequence).

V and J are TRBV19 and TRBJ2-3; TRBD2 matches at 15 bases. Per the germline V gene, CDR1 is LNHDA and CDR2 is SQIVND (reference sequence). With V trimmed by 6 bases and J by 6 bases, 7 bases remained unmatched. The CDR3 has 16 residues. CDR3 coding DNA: TGTGCCAGTAGACGCGGACTAGCGGGAGGGGAGGATACGCAGTATTTT. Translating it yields CASRRGLAGGEDTQYF.

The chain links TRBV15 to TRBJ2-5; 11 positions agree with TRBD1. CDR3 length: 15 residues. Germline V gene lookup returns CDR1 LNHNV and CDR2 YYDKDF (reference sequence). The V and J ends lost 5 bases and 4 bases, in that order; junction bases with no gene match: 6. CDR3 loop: CATSAGTGGRETQYF. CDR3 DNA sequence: TGTGCCACCAGCGCCGGGACAGGGGGAAGAGAGACCCAGTACTTC. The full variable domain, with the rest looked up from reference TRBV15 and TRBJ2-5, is DAMVIQNPRYQVTQFGKPVTLSCSQTLNHNVMYWYQQKSSQAPKLLFHYYDKDFNNEADTPDNFQSRRPNTSFCFLDIRSPGLGDTAMYLCATSAGTGGRETQYFGPGTRLLVL.

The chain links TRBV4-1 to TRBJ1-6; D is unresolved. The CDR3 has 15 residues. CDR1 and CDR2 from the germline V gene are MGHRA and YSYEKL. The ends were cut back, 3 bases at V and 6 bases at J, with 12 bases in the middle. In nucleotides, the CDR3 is TGCGCCAGCAGCCAGGCCGGGTTTTTTAATTCACCCCTCCACTTT. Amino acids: CASSQAGFFNSPLHF.

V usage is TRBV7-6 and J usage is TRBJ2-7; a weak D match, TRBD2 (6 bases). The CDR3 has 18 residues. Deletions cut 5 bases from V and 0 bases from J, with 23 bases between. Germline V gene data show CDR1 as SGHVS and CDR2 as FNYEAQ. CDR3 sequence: CASSLVPMGSGDSYEQYF. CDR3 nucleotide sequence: TGTGCCAGCAGCCTAGTCCCCATGGGTAGCGGCGACTCCTACGAGCAGTACTTC.

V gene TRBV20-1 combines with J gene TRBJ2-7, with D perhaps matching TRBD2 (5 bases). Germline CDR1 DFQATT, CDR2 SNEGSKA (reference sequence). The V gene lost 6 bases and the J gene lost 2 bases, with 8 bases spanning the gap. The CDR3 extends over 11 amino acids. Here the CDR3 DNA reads TGCAGTGCCGACGGGGCCTACGAGCAGTACTTC. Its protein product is CSADGAYEQYF.

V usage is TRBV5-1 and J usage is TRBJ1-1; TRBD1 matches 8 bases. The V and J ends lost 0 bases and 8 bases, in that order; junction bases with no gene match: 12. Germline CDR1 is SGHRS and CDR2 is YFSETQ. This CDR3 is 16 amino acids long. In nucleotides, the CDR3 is TGCGCCAGCAGCTTGGTGGCAGGGGGCGTCAGTTTAGAAGCTTTCTTT. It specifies CASSLVAGGVSLEAFF.

CDR3 coding DNA: TGTGCCTGGAGTGTAGGGGCAGGGGTCTACTTC. Amino acid sequence: CAWSVGAGVYF. The V call is TRBV30, the J call TRBJ2-5, with D perhaps matching TRBD1 (6 bases). The CDR3 is made up of 11 amino acids. Looked up from germline, CDR1 is GTSNPN and CDR2 is SVGIG (reference sequence). V was shortened by 0 bases and J by 14 bases, with 13 bases between the two germline ends.

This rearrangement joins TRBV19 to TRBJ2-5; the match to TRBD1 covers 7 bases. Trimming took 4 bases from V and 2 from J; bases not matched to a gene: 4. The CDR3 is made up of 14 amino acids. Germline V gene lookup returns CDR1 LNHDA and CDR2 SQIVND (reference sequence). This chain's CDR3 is CASSRGTAQETQYF. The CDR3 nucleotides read TGTGCCAGTAGTAGGGGGACAGCACAAGAGACCCAGTACTTC.

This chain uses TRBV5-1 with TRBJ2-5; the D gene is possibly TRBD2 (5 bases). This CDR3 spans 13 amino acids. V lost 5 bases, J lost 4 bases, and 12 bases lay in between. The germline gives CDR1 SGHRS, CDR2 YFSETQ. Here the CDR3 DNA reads TGCGCCAGCAGTCGGGGAAATGGAGAGACCCAGTACTTC. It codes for CASSRGNGETQYF.

CDR3 sequence reads: CASSLDGTGIQPQHF. The CDR3 nucleotides read TGTGCCAGCAGCTTGGACGGGACAGGGATACAGCCCCAGCATTTT. The chain employs TRBV11-2 and TRBJ1-5, with 9 bases identical to TRBD1. Per germline, CDR1 SGHAT and CDR2 FQNNGV. Unmatched junction bases numbered 7, after V lost 3 bases and J lost 7 bases. This CDR3 region has 15 residues.

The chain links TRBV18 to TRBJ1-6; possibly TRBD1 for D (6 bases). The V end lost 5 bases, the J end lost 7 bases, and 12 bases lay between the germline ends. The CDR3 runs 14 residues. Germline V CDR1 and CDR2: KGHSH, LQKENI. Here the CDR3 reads CASSYRVQNSPLHF. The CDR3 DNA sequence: TGTGCCAGCTCATACAGGGTTCAAAATTCACCCCTCCACTTT.

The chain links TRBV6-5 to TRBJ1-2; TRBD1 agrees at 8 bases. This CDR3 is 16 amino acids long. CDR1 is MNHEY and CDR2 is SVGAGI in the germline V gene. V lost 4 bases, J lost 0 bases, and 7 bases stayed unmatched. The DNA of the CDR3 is TGTGCCAGCAGTTTAACCGGGACAGGAGCTAACTATGGCTACACCTTC. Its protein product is CASSLTGTGANYGYTF.

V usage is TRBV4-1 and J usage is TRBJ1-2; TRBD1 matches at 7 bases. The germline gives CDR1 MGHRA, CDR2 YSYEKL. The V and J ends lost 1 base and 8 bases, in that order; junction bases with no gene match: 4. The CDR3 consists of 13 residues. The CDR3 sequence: CASSQVGGWGYTF. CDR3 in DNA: TGCGCCAGCAGCCAAGTAGGGGGCTGGGGCTACACCTTC.

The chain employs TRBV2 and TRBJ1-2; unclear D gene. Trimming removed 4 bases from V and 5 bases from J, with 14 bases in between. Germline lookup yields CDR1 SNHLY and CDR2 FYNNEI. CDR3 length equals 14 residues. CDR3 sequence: CASSGGGSRYGYTF. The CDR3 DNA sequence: TGTGCCAGCAGTGGGGGAGGCAGTCGTTATGGCTACACCTTC.

Here the CDR3 reads CASSLAVSGIYEQYF. The CDR3 DNA reads TGCGCCAGCAGCTTGGCTGTTTCCGGTATCTACGAGCAGTACTTC. V and J are TRBV5-1 and TRBJ2-7; no reliable D call. V lost 0 bases to trimming and J lost 3 bases, with 13 bases between them. The V gene's germline CDR1 is SGHRS and CDR2 YFSETQ. The CDR3 is 15 residues long.

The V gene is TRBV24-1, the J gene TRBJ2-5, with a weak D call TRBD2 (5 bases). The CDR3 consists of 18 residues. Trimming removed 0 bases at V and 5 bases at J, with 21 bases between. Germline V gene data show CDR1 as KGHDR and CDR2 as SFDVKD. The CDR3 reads CATSDLSGSREYAETQYF. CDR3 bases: TGTGCCACCAGTGATTTGAGTGGGTCGAGGGAGTATGCGGAGACCCAGTACTTC.

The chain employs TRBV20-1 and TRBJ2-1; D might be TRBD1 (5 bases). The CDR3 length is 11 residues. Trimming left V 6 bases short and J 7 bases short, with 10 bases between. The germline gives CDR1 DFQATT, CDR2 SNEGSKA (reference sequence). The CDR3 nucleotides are TGCAGTGCCCCCAGGGCGAATGAGCAGTTCTTC. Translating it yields CSAPRANEQFF.

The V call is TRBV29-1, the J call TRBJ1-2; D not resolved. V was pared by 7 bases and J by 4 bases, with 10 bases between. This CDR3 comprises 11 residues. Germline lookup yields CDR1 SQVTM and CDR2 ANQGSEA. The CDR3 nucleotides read TGCAGCGCGACCTGGGCCTATGGCTACACCTTC. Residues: CSATWAYGYTF.

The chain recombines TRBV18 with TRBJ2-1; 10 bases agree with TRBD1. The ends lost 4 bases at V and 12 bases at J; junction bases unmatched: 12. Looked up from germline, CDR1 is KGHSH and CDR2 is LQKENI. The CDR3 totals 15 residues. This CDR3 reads CASSLGQGGSYGQFF. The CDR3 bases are TGTGCCAGCTCACTAGGACAGGGGGGCTCATACGGGCAGTTCTTC. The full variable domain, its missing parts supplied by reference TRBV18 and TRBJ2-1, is NAGVMQNPRHLVRRRGQEARLRCSPMKGHSHVYWYRQLPEEGLKFMVYLQKENIIDESGMPKERFSAEFPKEGPSILRIQQVVRGDSAAYFCASSLGQGGSYGQFFGPGTRLTVL.

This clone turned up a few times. The CDR3, as DNA: TGCGCCAGCAGCTTGGAATCCGGGACCTACGAGCAGTACTTC. Translation gives CASSLESGTYEQYF. The gene calls are TRBV5-1 and TRBJ2-7, with D tentatively TRBD2 (5 bases). Germline V gene sequence: CDR1 SGHRS, CDR2 YFSETQ. Trimming stripped 0 bases from V and 2 bases from J, with 9 bases between. This CDR3 has 14 amino acids.

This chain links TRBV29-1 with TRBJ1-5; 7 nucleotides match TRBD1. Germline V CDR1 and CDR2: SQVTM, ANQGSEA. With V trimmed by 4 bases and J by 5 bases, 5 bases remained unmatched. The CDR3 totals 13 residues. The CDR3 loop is CSVGYRGDQPQHF. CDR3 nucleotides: TGCAGCGTTGGCTACAGGGGAGATCAGCCCCAGCATTTT.

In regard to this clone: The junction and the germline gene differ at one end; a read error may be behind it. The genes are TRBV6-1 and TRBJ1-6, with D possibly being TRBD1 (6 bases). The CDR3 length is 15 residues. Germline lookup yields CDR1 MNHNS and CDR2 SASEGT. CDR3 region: CASREGGVVTSPLHF. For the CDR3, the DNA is TGTGCCAGCAGAGAAGGGGGGGTCGTTACTTCACCCCTCCACTTT.

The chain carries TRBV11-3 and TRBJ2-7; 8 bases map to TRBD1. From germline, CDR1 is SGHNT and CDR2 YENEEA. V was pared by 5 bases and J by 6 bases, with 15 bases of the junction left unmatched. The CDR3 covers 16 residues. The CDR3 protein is CASSGPGTGPGGEQYF. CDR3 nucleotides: TGTGCCAGCAGCGGACCCGGGACAGGCCCTGGGGGCGAGCAGTACTTC. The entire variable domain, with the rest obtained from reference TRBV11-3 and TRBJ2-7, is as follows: EAGVVQSPRYKIIEKKQPVAFWCNPISGHNTLYWYLQNLGQGPELLIRYENEEAVDDSQLPKDRFSAERLKGVDSTLKIQPAELGDSAVYLCASSGPGTGPGGEQYFGPGTRLTVT.

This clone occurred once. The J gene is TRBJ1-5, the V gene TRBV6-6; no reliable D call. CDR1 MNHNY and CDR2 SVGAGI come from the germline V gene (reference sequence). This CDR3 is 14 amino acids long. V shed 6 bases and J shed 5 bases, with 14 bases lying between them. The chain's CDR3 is CASRELVEDQPQHF. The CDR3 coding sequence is TGTGCCAGCAGGGAGCTGGTGGAAGATCAGCCCCAGCATTTT.